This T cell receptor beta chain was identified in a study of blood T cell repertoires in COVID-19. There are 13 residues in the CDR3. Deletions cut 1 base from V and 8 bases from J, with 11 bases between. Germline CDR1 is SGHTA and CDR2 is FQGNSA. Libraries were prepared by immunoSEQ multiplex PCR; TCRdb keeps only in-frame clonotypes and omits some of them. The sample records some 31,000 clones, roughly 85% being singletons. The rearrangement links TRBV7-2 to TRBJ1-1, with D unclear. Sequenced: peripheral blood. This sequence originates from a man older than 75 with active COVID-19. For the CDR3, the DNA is TGTGCCAGCAGCTTAGTCTATGGAGAGGAAGCTTTCTTT. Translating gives CASSLVYGEEAFF.